Following are 17 T cell receptor beta chains from one sample sequenced in a study of control samples from healthy donors and cancer patients. The assay was immunoSEQ multiplex PCR, and TCRdb's table has in-frame clones only and misses some. The sample shows fewer than 95,000 clones, approximately 86% of them seen only once. Sequenced input: blood. These receptors were collected from a woman aged 45-65 years in good health.

The V call is TRBV5-1, the J call TRBJ2-2, with D hard to call. V lost 6 bases and J lost 2, with 11 bases in between. The CDR3 runs to 14 residues. Germline CDR1 reads SGHRS; CDR2 reads YFSETQ. This CDR3 is CASKGAPNTGELFF. The CDR3 DNA reads as TGCGCCAGCAAAGGCGCACCCAACACCGGGGAGCTGTTTTTT.

The CDR3 nucleotides read TGCGCCAGCAGTCAACAGGACAGGGGGCTGAATAATTCACCCCTCCACTTT. It encodes CASSQQDRGLNNSPLHF. This sequence joins TRBV23-1 and TRBJ1-6; 11 bases align to TRBD1. TRBV23-1 is identified as an open reading frame with a role that is uncertain. V shed 2 bases and J 5 bases; nucleotides not matched to a gene: 5. The CDR3 spans 17 residues.

The gene calls are TRBV2 and TRBJ2-7; unclear D gene. The germline CDR1 and CDR2 sequences are SNHLY and FYNNEI. The CDR3 length is 11 residues. Trimming cost V 4 bases and J 5 bases, with 6 bases left between them. The CDR3 is CASSVTNEQYF. The CDR3 DNA reads as TGTGCCAGCAGTGTTACTAACGAGCAGTACTTC.

The chain joins TRBV11-3 to TRBJ1-4; maybe TRBD1 (5 bases). Germline loops: CDR1 SGHNT, CDR2 YENEEA. The CDR3 length is 14 residues. V dropped 4 bases and J dropped 3 bases, with 9 bases sitting between them. In nucleotides, the CDR3 is TGTGCCAGCAGCTCCCAGGGCCCTAATGAAAAACTGTTTTTT. It encodes CASSSQGPNEKLFF.

This chain joins TRBV5-1 and TRBJ2-5, with TRBD2 matching 7 bases. V was clipped by 2 bases and J by 3 bases; unmatched bases: 1. This CDR3 spans 13 amino acids. The germline V gene encodes CDR1 SGHRS and CDR2 YFSETQ. The CDR3 here is CASSFAGEETQYF. CDR3 in DNA: TGCGCCAGCAGCTTCGCGGGGGAAGAGACCCAGTACTTC.

The rearrangement links TRBV10-3 to TRBJ1-2; perhaps TRBD1 as D (5 bases). Per germline, CDR1 ENHRY and CDR2 SYGVKD. The V end lost 7 bases, the J end lost 1 base, and 16 bases lay between the germline ends. There are 15 residues in the CDR3. The CDR3 region is CAIKGDRFFNYGYTF. CDR3 sequence (DNA): TGTGCCATCAAGGGCGACAGATTTTTTAACTATGGCTACACCTTC.

The genes are TRBV7-2 and TRBJ2-5; D possibly corresponds to TRBD1 (5 bases). The CDR3 runs to 14 residues. Per germline, CDR1 SGHTA and CDR2 FQGNSA. V was cut by 1 base and J by 4 bases, with 10 bases left in between. The CDR3 region has the DNA TGTGCCAGCAGCTTAGGCGTAGGGGCAGAGACCCAGTACTTC. Translating it yields CASSLGVGAETQYF.

V usage is TRBV6-2 or TRBV6-3 and J usage is TRBJ1-5; 7 bases fit TRBD1. This CDR3 region has 15 residues. Germline CDR1 is MNHEY and CDR2 is SVGEGT. Trimming removed 3 bases from V and 2 bases from J; junction bases left unmatched: 4. As DNA, the CDR3 is TGTGCCAGCAGTTATGCAGGGGGTGGCAATCAGCCCCAGCATTTT. Encoded protein: CASSYAGGGNQPQHF.

The chain carries TRBV19 and TRBJ2-4; D unresolved. CDR1 is LNHDA and CDR2 is SQIVND in the germline V gene (reference sequence). This CDR3 comprises 19 residues. V lost 0 bases and J lost 6, with 24 bases in between. CDR3 sequence (DNA): TGTGCCAGTAGTATAGATCTCGCCCGTCGGCCTGAACGTGGAAACATTCAGTACTTC. Translating gives CASSIDLARRPERGNIQYF. The full variable domain, its missing parts supplied by reference TRBV19 and TRBJ2-4, is DGGITQSPKYLFRKEGQNVTLSCEQNLNHDAMYWYRQDPGQGLRLIYYSQIVNDFQKGDIAEGYSVSREKKESFPLTVTSAQKNPTAFYLCASSIDLARRPERGNIQYFGAGTRLSVL.

The chain links TRBV19 to TRBJ2-2; D is undetermined. V lost 6 bases and J lost 2, with 10 bases in between. The CDR3 consists of 14 residues. Germline assignment: CDR1 LNHDA and CDR2 SQIVND (reference sequence). DNA for the CDR3: TGTGCCAGTAGCCAAACCTACAACACCGGGGAGCTGTTTTTT. This codes for CASSQTYNTGELFF. Full variable domain (missing parts from reference TRBV19 and TRBJ2-2): DGGITQSPKYLFRKEGQNVTLSCEQNLNHDAMYWYRQDPGQGLRLIYYSQIVNDFQKGDIAEGYSVSREKKESFPLTVTSAQKNPTAFYLCASSQTYNTGELFFGEGSRLTVL.

In regard to this clone: Other nucleotide sequences from this sample produce the same CDR3. The chain couples TRBV12-3 or TRBV12-4 to TRBJ1-1, with D possibly being TRBD1 (5 bases). V gave up 3 bases and J gave up 1 base, with 6 bases separating them. CDR3 length: 13 amino acids. This CDR3 is CASSFRENTEAFF. CDR3 sequence (DNA): TGTGCCAGCAGTTTCAGGGAGAACACTGAAGCTTTCTTT.

Turning to this clone: A single base separates this from a much larger clone, so it may be a read error. The rearrangement joins TRBV7-2 to TRBJ2-7; 11 nucleotides agree with TRBD2. Germline V gene lookup returns CDR1 SGHTA and CDR2 FQGNSA. This CDR3 region has 15 residues. The CDR3 sequence: CASTPTSGRDYGQYF. The CDR3, as DNA: TGTGCCAGCACCCCTACTAGCGGGAGAGACTACGGGCAGTACTTC.

This clone was seen only once. The gene calls are TRBV18 and TRBJ2-1; 10 nucleotides match TRBD2. Per the germline V gene, CDR1 is KGHSH and CDR2 is LQKENI. The CDR3 extends over 15 amino acids. J was trimmed by 7 bases and V by 3 bases; bases with no gene match: 6. CDR3 region: CASSPSSGSGNEQFF. The CDR3 DNA sequence: TGTGCCAGCTCACCCTCTAGCGGGAGTGGGAATGAGCAGTTCTTC.

The chain links TRBV7-9 to TRBJ2-6; D possibly matches TRBD1 or TRBD2 (6 bases each). The germline V gene has CDR1 SEHNR and CDR2 FQNEAQ (reference sequence). V was clipped by 4 bases and J by 0 bases, with 16 bases between them. The CDR3 sequence is 18 residues long. The CDR3 is CASSSWGATYSGANVLTF. CDR3 nucleotides: TGTGCCAGCAGCTCCTGGGGGGCTACTTACTCTGGGGCCAACGTCCTGACTTTC.

The chain joins TRBV2 to TRBJ1-2, with D perhaps TRBD1 (6 bases). The ends were cut back, 3 bases at V and 2 bases at J, with 13 bases in the middle. Germline V gives CDR1 SNHLY, CDR2 FYNNEI. The CDR3 sequence is 15 residues long. The CDR3 DNA is TGTGCCAGCAGTGAGCGACAGGCACAAAACTATGGCTACACCTTC. It encodes CASSERQAQNYGYTF.

In its sample, this clone was seen once. The V and J genes are TRBV6-5 and TRBJ1-2, with 10 positions matching TRBD1. CDR1 is MNHEY and CDR2 is SVGAGI in the germline V gene. Losses at the gene ends were 2 bases for V and 7 bases for J; bases not matched to a gene: 4. There are 14 residues in the CDR3. In DNA form, the CDR3 reads TGTGCCAGCAGTTACACGGACAGGGGGGGTGGCTACACCTTC. Protein: CASSYTDRGGGYTF.

The V gene is TRBV19, the J gene TRBJ2-1; D unclear. The CDR3 is made up of 12 amino acids. Germline CDR1 reads LNHDA; CDR2 reads SQIVND (reference sequence). Trimming took off 6 bases at V and 8 bases at J, with 11 bases between the two ends. The CDR3 coding sequence is TGTGCCAGTAGCCCTCTTTCGGATGAGCAGTTCTTC. Protein sequence: CASSPLSDEQFF.